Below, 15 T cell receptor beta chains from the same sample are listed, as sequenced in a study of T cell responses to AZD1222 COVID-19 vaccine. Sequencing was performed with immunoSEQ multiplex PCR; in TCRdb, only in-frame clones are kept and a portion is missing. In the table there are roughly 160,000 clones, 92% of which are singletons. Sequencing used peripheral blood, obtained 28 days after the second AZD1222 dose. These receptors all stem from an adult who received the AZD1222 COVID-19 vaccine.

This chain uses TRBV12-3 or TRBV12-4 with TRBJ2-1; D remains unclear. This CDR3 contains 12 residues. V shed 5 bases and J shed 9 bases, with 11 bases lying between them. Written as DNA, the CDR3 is TGTGCCAGCAGTCTCCACCTAGGTGAGCAGTTCTTC. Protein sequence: CASSLHLGEQFF.

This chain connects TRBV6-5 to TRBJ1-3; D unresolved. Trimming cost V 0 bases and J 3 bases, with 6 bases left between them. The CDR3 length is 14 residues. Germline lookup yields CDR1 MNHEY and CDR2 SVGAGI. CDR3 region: CASSYSGSGNTIYF. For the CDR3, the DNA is TGTGCCAGCAGTTACTCAGGGAGTGGAAACACCATATATTTT.

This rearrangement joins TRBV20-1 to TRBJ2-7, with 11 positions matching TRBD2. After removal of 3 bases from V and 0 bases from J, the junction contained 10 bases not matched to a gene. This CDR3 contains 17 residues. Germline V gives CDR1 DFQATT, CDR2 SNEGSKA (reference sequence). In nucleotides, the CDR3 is TGCAGTGCTAGTGAGGGTTCGGGACTAGCGGTCTCCTACGAGCAGTACTTC. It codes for CSASEGSGLAVSYEQYF.

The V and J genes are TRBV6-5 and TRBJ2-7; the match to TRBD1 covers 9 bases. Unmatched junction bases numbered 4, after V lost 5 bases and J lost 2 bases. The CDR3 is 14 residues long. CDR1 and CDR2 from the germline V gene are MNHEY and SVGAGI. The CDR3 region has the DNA TGTGCCAGCAGTAGGACAGGGGTCGCCTACGAGCAGTACTTC. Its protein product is CASSRTGVAYEQYF.

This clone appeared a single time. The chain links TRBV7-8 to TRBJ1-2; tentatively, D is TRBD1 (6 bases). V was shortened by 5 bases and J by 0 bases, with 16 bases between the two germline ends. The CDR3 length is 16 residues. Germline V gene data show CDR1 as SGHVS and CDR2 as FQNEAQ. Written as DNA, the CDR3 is TGTGCCAGCAGCCCCCCCCTCAGGGGTTCTAACTATGGCTACACCTTC. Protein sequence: CASSPPLRGSNYGYTF. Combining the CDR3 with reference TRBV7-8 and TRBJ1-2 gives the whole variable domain GAGVSQSPRYKVAKRGQDVALRCDPISGHVSLFWYQQALGQGPEFLTYFQNEAQLDKSGLPSDRFFAERPEGSVSTLKIQRTQQEDSAVYLCASSPPLRGSNYGYTFGSGTRLTVV.

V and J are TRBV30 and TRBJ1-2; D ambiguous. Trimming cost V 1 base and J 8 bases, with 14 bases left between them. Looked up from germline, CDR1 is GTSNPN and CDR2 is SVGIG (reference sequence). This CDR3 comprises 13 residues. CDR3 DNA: TGTGCCTGGAGTGGTCCGGGTGTAGGCGGCTACACCTTC. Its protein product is CAWSGPGVGGYTF.

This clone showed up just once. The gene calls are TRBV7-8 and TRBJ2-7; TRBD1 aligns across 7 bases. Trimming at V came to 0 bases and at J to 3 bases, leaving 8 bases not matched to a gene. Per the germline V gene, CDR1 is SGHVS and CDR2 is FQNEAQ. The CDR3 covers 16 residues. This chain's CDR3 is CASSLAGRQGFYEQYF. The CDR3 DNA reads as TGTGCCAGCAGCTTAGCGGGGCGACAGGGCTTCTACGAGCAGTACTTC. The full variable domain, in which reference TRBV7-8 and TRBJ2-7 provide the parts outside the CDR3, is GAGVSQSPRYKVAKRGQDVALRCDPISGHVSLFWYQQALGQGPEFLTYFQNEAQLDKSGLPSDRFFAERPEGSVSTLKIQRTQQEDSAVYLCASSLAGRQGFYEQYFGPGTRLTVT.

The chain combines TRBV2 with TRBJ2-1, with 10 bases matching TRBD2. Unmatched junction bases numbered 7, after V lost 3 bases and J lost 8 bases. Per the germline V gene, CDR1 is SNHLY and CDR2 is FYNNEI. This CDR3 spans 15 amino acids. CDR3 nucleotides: TGTGCCAGCAGTGAGGGGCTAGCGGGAGCTGATGAGCAGTTCTTC. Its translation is CASSEGLAGADEQFF.

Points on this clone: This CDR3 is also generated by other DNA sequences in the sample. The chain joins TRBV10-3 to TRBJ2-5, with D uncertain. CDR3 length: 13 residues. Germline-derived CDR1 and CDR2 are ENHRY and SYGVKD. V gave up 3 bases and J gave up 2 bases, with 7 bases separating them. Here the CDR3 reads CAISDGVQETQYF. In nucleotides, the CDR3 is TGTGCCATCAGTGATGGGGTACAAGAGACCCAGTACTTC.

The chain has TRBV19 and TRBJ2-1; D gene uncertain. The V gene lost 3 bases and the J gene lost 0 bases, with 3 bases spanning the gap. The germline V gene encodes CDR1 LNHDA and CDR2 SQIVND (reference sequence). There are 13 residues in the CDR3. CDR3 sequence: CASSMLSYNEQFF. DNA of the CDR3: TGTGCCAGTAGTATGCTCTCCTACAATGAGCAGTTCTTC.

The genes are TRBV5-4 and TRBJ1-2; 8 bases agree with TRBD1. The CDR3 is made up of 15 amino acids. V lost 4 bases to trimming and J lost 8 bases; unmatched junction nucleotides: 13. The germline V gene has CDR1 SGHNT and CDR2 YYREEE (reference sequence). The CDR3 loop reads CASSHVTGAPGGYTF. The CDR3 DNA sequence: TGTGCCAGCAGCCATGTGACAGGGGCCCCGGGCGGCTACACCTTC.

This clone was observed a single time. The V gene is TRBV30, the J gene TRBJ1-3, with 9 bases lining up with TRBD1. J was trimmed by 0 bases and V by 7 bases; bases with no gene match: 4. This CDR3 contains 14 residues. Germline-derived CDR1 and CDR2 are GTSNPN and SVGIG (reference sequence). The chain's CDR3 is CAFGTGSSGNTIYF. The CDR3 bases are TGTGCCTTTGGGACAGGGAGCTCTGGAAACACCATATATTTT.

CDR3 residues: CAIRPGTNSYNEQFF. DNA for the CDR3: TGTGCCATCAGGCCCGGGACAAACTCCTACAATGAGCAGTTCTTC. This sequence joins TRBV10-3 and TRBJ2-1; TRBD1 might be the D (6 bases). The CDR3 has 15 amino acids. V was cut by 6 bases and J by 0 bases, with 12 bases left in between. Germline V gene lookup returns CDR1 ENHRY and CDR2 SYGVKD.

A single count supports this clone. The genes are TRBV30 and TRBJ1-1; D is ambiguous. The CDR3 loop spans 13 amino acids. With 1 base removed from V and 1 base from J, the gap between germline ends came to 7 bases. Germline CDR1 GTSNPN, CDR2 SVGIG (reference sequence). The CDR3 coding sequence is TGTGCCTGGAGTGCTCAACCGAACACTGAAGCTTTCTTT. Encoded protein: CAWSAQPNTEAFF.

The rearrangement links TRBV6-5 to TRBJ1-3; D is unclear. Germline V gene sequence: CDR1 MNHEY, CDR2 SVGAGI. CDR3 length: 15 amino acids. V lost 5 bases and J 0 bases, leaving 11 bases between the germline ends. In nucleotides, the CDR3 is TGTGCCAGCAGTCTCGATGCCCACTCTGGAAACACCATATATTTT. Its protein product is CASSLDAHSGNTIYF.